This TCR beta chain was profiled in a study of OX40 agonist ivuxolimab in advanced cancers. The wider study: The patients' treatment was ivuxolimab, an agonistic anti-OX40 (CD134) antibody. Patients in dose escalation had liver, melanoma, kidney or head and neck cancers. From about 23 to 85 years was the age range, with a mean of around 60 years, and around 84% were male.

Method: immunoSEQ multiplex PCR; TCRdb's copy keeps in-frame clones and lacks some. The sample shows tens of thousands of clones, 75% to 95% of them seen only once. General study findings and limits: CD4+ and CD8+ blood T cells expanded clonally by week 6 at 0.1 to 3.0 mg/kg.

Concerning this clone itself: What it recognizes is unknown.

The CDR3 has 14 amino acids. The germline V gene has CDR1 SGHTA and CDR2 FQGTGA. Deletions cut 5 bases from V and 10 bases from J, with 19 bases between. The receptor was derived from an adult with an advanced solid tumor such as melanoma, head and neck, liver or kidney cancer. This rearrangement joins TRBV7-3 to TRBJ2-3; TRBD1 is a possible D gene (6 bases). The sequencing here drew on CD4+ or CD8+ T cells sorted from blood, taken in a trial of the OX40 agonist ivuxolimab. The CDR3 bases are TGTGCCAGCAGCACGGGACAAAGCTACTCTCCGCAGTATTTT. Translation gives CASSTGQSYSPQYF.